This TCR beta chain was sequenced for a study of CD8 T cells in ankylosing spondylitis. This clonotype appeared many times. Its cognate antigen is unknown. The CDR3 is made up of 14 amino acids. Germline V CDR1 and CDR2: SGHTA, FQGNSA. The V and J ends lost 5 bases and 3 bases, in that order; junction bases with no gene match: 3. TCRdb reanalysed the 5' RACE reads using MiXCR and keeps one entry per CDR3 protein. Among around 130,000 distinct CDR3 sequences listed, around 7% were seen once. General observations from the study: CD8+ disease-linked clones were present at relatively low frequencies in blood.

The TCR originated in a male donor with ankylosing spondylitis or in good health (not recorded which). The material sequenced was blood, either unsorted or a sorted T cell fraction (not recorded which). This chain connects TRBV7-2 to TRBJ1-2; 10 bases align to TRBD1. As DNA, the CDR3 is TGTGCCAGCAGCCCAGGGACAGGGGACTATGGCTACACCTTC. Amino acids: CASSPGTGDYGYTF.